This T cell receptor (beta chain) was recovered during a study of blood T cell repertoires in COVID-19. About the research overall: COVID-19 samples from acute and convalescent phases originated in the United States, Italy and Spain. From T cells, B-cell-depleted T cells, or PBMCs came the material, which was cDNA or gDNA.

In the original workflow: Amplifying reference gene primers gave estimates of nucleated cell counts. Here immunoSEQ multiplex PCR was the method, and the copy in TCRdb shows in-frame clones only, minus some. Clone size and V and J calls were adopted from that table, with D and trimming inferred from the DNA. Among 250,000 to 300,000 clones listed, 85% to 90% were seen once. This sequence originates from a middle-aged man with acute or convalescent COVID-19. The specimen sequenced was peripheral blood.

This CDR3 reads CASAGENTGELFF. In DNA, the CDR3 is TGTGCCAGCGCGGGGGAGAACACCGGGGAGCTGTTTTTT. The chain uses TRBV6-5 and TRBJ2-2, with 7 bases fitting TRBD2. J was trimmed by 1 base and V by 8 bases; bases with no gene match: 1. The CDR3 consists of 13 residues. Looked up from germline, CDR1 is MNHEY and CDR2 is SVGAGI.